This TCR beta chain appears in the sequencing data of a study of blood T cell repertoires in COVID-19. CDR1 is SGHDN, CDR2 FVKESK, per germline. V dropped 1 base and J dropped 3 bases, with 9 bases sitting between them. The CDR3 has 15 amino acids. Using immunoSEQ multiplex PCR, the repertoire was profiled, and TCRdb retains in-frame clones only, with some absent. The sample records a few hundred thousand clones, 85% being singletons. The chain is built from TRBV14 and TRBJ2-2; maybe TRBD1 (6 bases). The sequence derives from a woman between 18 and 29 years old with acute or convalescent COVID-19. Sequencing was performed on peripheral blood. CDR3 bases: TGTGCCAGCAGCCAAGGGACAGCTCACACCGGGGAGCTGTTTTTT. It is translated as CASSQGTAHTGELFF.